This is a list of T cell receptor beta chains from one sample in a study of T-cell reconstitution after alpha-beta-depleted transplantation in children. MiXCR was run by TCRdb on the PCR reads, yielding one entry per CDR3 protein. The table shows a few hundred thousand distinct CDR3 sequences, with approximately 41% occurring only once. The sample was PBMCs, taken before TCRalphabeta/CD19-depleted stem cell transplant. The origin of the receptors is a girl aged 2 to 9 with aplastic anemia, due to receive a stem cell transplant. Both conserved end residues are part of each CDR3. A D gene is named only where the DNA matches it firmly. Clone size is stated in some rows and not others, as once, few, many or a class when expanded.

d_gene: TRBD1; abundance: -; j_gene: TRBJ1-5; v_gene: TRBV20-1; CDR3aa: CSARVRTGSNQPQHF; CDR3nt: TGCAGTGCTAGAGTCCGGACAGGGAGCAATCAGCCCCAGCATTTT
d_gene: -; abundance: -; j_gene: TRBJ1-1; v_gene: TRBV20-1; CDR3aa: CSAPRSVGHTEAFF; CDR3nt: TGCAGTGCCCCCAGGTCAGTGGGTCACACTGAAGCTTTCTTT
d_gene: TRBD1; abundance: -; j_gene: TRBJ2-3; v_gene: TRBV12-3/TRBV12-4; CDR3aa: CASSPTGVFADTQYF; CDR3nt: TGTGCCAGCAGTCCCACAGGGGTTTTTGCAGATACGCAGTATTTT
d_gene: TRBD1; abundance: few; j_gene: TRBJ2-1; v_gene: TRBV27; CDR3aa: CASSLTGYGNEQFF; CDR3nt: TGTGCCAGCAGTTTGACAGGGTACGGCAATGAGCAGTTCTTC
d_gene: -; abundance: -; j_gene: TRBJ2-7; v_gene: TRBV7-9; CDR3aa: CASSPREEVSEQYF; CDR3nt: TGTGCCAGCAGCCCCAGGGAGGAGGTGTCCGAGCAGTACTTC
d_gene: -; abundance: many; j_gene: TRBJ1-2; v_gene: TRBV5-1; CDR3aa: CASSYYRDVSQGGYTF; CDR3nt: TGCGCCAGCAGCTACTACCGGGACGTGAGCCAAGGTGGCTACACCTTC
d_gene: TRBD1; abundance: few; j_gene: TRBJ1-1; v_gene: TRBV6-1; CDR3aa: CASSVGTGTSSEAFF; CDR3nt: TGTGCCAGCAGTGTGGGGACAGGGACGAGCTCTGAAGCTTTCTTT
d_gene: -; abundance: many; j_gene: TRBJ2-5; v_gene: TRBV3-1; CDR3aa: CASSWRAGQETQYF; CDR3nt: TGTGCCAGCAGCTGGAGAGCGGGCCAAGAGACCCAGTACTTC
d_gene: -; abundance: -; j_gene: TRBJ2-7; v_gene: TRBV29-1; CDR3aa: CSVQISSYEQYF; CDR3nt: TGCAGCGTACAAATTAGCTCCTACGAGCAGTACTTC
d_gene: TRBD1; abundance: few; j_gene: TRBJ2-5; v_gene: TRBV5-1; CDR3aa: CASSLQGAGETQYF; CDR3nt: TGCGCCAGCAGCTTGCAGGGGGCTGGGGAGACCCAGTACTTC
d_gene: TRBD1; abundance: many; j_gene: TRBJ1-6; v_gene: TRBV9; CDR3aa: CASSVETGSNSPLHF; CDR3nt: TGTGCCAGCAGCGTAGAGACAGGGAGTAATTCACCCCTCCACTTT
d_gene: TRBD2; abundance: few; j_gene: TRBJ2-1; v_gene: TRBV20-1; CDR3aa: CSARDPAGARHNEQFF; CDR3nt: TGCAGTGCTAGAGATCCAGCGGGAGCGCGACACAATGAGCAGTTCTTC
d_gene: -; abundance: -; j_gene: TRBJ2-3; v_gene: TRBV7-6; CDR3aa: CASSPGLGGHTDTQYF; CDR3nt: TGTGCCAGCAGCCCAGGGCTGGGGGGCCATACCGATACGCAGTATTTT
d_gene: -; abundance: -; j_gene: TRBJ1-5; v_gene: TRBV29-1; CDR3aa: CSVGGGGDNQPQHF; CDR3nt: TGCAGCGTTGGGGGAGGAGGCGACAATCAGCCCCAGCATTTT
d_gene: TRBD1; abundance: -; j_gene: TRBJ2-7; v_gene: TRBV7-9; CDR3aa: CASSPPDREDSYEQYF; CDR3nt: TGTGCCAGCAGCCCGCCGGACAGGGAAGACTCCTACGAGCAGTACTTC
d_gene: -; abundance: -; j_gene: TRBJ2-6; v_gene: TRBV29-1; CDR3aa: CSVSPPGANVLTF; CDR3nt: TGCAGCGTATCCCCCCCTGGGGCCAACGTCCTGACTTTC
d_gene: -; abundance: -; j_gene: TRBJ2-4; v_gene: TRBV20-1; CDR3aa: CSARDEPRDDIQYF; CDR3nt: TGCAGTGCTAGAGATGAACCCAGGGATGACATTCAGTACTTC
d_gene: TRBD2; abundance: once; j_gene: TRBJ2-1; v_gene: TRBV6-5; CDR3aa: CASSYITTSGSNEQFF; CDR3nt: TGTGCCAGCAGTTACATAACGACTAGCGGGAGTAATGAGCAGTTCTTC
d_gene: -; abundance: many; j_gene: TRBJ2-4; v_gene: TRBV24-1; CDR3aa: CATSQGAKNIQYF; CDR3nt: TGTGCCACCAGCCAGGGAGCCAAAAACATTCAGTACTTC
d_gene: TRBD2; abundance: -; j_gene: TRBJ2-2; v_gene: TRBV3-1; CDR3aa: CASSPGLVGTGELFF; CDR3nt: TGTGCCAGCAGCCCTGGACTAGTGGGCACCGGGGAGCTGTTTTTT
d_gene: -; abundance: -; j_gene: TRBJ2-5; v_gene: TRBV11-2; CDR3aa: CASSPRGRMGVYQETQYF; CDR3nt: TGTGCCAGCAGCCCTAGGGGGAGGATGGGAGTATACCAAGAGACCCAGTACTTC
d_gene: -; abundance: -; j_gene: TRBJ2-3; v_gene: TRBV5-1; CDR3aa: CASSLDTGGGPDTQYF; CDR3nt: TGCGCCAGCAGCTTGGACACCGGGGGCGGGCCAGATACGCAGTATTTT
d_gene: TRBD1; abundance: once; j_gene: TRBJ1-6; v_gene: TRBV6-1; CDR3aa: CASRVDRGYNSPLHF; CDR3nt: TGTGCCAGCAGGGTTGACAGGGGATATAATTCACCCCTCCACTTT
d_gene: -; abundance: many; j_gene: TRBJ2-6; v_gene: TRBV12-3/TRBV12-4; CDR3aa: CASSLMRGSSGANVLTF; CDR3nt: TGTGCCAGCAGTTTAATGAGGGGGAGCTCTGGGGCCAACGTCCTGACTTTC
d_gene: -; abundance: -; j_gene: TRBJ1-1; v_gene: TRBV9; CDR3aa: CASSGDRNTEAFF; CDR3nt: TGTGCCAGCAGCGGTGACAGGAACACTGAAGCTTTCTTT
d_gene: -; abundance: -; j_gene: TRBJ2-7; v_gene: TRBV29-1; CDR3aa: CSVALGGRPDEQYF; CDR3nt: TGCAGCGTTGCCCTAGGGGGTCGACCAGACGAGCAGTACTTC
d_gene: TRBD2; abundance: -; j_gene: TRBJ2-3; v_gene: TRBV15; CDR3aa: CATSGGLGGTDTQYF; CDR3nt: TGTGCCACCAGCGGGGGACTAGGGGGCACAGATACGCAGTATTTT
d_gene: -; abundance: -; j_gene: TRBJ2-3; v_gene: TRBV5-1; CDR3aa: CASSGNLDTQYF; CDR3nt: TGCGCCAGCAGCGGAAACTTGGATACGCAGTATTTT
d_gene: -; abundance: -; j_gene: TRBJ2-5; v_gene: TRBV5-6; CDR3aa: CASSLSLRQETQYF; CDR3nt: TGTGCCAGCAGCTTGTCGCTTAGACAAGAGACCCAGTACTTC
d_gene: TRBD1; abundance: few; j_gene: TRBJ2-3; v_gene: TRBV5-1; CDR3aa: CASSFHRGRGTDTQYF; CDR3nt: TGCGCCAGCAGCTTCCACAGGGGAAGGGGCACAGATACGCAGTATTTT
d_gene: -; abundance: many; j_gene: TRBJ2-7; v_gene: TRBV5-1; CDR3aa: CASSSAGTRGYEQYF; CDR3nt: TGCGCCAGCAGCTCCGCCGGGACCAGAGGCTACGAGCAGTACTTC
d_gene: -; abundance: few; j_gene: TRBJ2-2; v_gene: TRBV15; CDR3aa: CATTGLAKTGELFF; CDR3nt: TGTGCCACTACGGGACTCGCAAAGACCGGGGAGCTGTTTTTT
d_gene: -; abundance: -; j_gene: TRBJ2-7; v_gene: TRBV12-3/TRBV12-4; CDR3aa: CASSPRRGLYEQYF; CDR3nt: TGTGCCAGCAGTCCCAGGAGGGGGTTATACGAGCAGTACTTC
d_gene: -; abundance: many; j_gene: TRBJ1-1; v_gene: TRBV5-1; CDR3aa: CASSLKEKNTEAFF; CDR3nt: TGCGCCAGCAGCTTGAAAGAGAAGAACACTGAAGCTTTCTTT
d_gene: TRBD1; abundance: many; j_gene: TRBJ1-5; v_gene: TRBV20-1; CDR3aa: CSARDRGLIGNQPQHF; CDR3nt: TGCAGTGCTAGGGACAGGGGATTGATCGGCAATCAGCCCCAGCATTTT
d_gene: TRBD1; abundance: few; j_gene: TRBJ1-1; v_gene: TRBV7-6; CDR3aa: CASTSGQFNTEAFF; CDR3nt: TGTGCCAGCACCTCGGGACAGTTCAACACTGAAGCTTTCTTT
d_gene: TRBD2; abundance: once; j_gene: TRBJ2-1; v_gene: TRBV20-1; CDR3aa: CSASLGLAGLDEQFF; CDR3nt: TGCAGTGCTAGCCTGGGACTAGCGGGATTAGATGAGCAGTTCTTC
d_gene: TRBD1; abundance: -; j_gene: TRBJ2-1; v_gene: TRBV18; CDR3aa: CASSQQLAAGTGENEQFF; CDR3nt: TGTGCCAGCTCACAACAATTAGCTGCCGGGACAGGGGAGAATGAGCAGTTCTTC
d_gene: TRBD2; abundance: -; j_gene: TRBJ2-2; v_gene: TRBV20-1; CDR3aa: CSARVAGVYTGELFF; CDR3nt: TGCAGTGCTAGAGTAGCGGGAGTGTACACCGGGGAGCTGTTTTTT
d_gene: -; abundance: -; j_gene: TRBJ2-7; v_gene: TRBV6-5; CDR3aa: CASSYGRTDSYEQYF; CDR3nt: TGTGCCAGCAGTTACGGACGGACAGATAGCTACGAGCAGTACTTC
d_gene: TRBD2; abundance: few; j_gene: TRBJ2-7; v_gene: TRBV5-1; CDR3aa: CASSLETGGPGYEQYF; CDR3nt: TGCGCCAGCAGCTTGGAAACGGGAGGGCCGGGGTACGAGCAGTACTTC
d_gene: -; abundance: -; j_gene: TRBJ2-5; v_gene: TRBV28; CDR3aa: CASSFGSGQETQYF; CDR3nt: TGTGCCAGCAGTTTTGGGTCGGGCCAAGAGACCCAGTACTTC
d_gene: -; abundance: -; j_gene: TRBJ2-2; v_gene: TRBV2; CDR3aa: CASRRPSGELFF; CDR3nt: TGTGCCAGCCGAAGGCCGTCCGGGGAGCTGTTTTTT
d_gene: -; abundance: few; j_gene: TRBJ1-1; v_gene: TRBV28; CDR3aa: CASSLRLGGVHLANTEAFF; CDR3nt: TGTGCCAGCAGTTTGAGGCTAGGAGGGGTTCACCTCGCGAACACTGAAGCTTTCTTT
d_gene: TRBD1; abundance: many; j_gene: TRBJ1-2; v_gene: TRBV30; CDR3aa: CACPTDRENYGYTF; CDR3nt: TGTGCCTGTCCCACCGACAGGGAAAACTATGGCTACACCTTC
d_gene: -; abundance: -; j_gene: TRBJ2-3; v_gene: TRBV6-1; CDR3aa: CASSAGGGPGTDTQYF; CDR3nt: TGTGCCAGCAGTGCCGGGGGCGGGCCCGGGACAGATACGCAGTATTTT
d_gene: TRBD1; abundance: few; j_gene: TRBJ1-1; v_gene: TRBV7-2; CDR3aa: CASSLDRGNTEAFF; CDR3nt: TGTGCCAGCAGCTTGGACAGGGGGAACACTGAAGCTTTCTTT
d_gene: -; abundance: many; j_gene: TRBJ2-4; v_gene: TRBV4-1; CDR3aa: CALGLLAKNIQYF; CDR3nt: TGCGCCCTCGGACTGCTAGCCAAAAACATTCAGTACTTC
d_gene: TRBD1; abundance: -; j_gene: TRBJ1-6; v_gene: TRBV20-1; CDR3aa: CSALDRFSYNSPLHF; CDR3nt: TGCAGTGCTCTGGACAGGTTCTCCTATAATTCACCCCTCCACTTT
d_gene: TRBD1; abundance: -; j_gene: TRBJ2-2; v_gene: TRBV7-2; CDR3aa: CASSLGQGVGGELFF; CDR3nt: TGTGCCAGCAGCTTGGGGCAGGGGGTAGGCGGGGAGCTGTTTTTT
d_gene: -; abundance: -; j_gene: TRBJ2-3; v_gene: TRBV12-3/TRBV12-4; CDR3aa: CASSYGPGGRTDTQYF; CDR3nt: TGTGCCAGCAGTTACGGCCCAGGGGGGCGCACAGATACGCAGTATTTT
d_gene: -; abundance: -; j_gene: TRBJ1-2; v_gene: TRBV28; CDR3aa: CASSFPVDRSYGYTF; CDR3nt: TGTGCCAGCAGTTTCCCTGTCGACAGATCTTATGGCTACACCTTC
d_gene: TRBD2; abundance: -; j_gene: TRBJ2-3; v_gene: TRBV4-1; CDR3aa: CASSQKSGGASDTQYF; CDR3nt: TGCGCCAGCAGCCAAAAGAGCGGGGGGGCATCAGATACGCAGTATTTT
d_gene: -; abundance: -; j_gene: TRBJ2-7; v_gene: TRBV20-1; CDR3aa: CSARDGTHYEQYF; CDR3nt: TGCAGTGCTAGAGACGGGACTCACTACGAGCAGTACTTC